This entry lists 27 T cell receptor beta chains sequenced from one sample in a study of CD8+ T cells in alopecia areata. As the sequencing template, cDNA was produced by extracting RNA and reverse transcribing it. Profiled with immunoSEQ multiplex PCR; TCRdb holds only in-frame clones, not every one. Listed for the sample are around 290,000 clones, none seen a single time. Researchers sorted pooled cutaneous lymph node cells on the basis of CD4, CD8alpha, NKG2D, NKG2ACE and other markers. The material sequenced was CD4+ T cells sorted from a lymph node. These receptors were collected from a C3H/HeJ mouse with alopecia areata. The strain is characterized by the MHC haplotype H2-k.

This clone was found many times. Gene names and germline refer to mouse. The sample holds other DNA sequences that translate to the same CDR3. The CDR3 is CTCSARDTYNSPLYF. The DNA read from the CDR3 is TGCACCTGCAGTGCCCGGGACACCTATAATTCGCCC. V gene TRBV1 combines with J gene TRBJ1-6; D perhaps matches TRBD1 (6 bases). The CDR3 is cut off 3 residues early in the read; its end comes from the germline J gene. TRBJ1-6 is sorted into the ORF group, with uncertain function. V shed 3 bases and J shed 2 bases, with 8 bases lying between them. The CDR3 contains 15 residues. Germline CDR1 reads NSQYPW; CDR2 reads LRSPGD (reference sequence).

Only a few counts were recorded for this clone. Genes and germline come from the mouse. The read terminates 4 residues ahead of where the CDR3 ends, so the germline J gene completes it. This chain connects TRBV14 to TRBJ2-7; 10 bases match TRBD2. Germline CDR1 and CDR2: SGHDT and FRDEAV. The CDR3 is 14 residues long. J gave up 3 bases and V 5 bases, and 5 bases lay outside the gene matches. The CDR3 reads CASSLGTGVYEQYF. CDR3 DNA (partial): TGTGCCAGCAGCCTCGGGACTGGGGTCTAT.

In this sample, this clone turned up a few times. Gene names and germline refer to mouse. The part of the CDR3 DNA that was read is TGCACCTGCAGTGCAGAAGGGCTGGGGCCTTTGGCT. It codes for CTCSAEGLGPLA. The full-length CDR3 reads as CTCSAEGLGPLAEQFF. V is TRBV1 and J is TRBJ2-1; D may be TRBD2 (6 bases). Read coverage stops 4 residues before the CDR3 terminus; the germline J gene supplies the remainder. The CDR3 loop spans 16 amino acids. Germline V gene lookup returns CDR1 NSQYPW and CDR2 LRSPGD (reference sequence).

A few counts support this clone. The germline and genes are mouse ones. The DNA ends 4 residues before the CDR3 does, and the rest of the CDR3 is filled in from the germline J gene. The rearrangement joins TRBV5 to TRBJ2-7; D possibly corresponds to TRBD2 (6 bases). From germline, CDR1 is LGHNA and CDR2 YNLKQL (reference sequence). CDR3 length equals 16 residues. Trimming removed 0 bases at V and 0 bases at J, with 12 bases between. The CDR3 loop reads CASSQDRAGVSYEQYF. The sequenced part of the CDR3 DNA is TGTGCCAGCAGCCAAGATAGGGCTGGGGTCTCCTAT.

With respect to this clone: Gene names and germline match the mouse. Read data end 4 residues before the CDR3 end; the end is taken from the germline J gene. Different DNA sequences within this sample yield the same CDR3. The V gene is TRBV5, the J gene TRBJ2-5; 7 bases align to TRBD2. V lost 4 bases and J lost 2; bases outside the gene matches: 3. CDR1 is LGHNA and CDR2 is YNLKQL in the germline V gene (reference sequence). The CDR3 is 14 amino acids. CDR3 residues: CASSPLGVQDTQYF. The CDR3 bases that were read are TGTGCCAGCAGCCCCCTGGGGGTCCAAGAC.

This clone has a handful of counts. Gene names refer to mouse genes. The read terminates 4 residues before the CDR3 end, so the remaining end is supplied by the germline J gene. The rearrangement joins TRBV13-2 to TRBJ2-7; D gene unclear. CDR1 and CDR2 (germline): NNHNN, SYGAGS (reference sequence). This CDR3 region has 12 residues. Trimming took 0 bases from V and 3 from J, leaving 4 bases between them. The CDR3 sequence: CASGDVVYEQYF. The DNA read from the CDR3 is TGTGCCAGCGGTGATGTGGTCTAT.

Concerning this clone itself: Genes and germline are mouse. The CDR3 sequence is CTCSSRLGSTGQLYF. Partial CDR3 DNA: TGCACCTGCAGTTCCCGACTGGGAAGCACCGGG. J is TRBJ2-2 and V is TRBV1; TRBD2 matches 7 bases. The observed sequence ends 4 residues before the CDR3 terminus, with the missing tail filled in from the germline J gene. The germline V gene encodes CDR1 NSQYPW and CDR2 LRSPGD (reference sequence). The V segment lost 5 bases and the J segment 4 bases; nucleotides outside the gene matches: 7. CDR3 size: 15 residues.

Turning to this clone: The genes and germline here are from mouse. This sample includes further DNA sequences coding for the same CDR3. The sequenced CDR3 bases are TGCACCTGCAGTGGCGGGACTGGCGGTTAT. This translates into CTCSGGTGGY. The entire CDR3 protein is CTCSGGTGGYEQYF. V is TRBV1 and J is TRBJ2-7; 8 positions agree with TRBD2. The read ends 4 residues shy of where the CDR3 ends; the end is completed using the germline J gene. This CDR3 is 14 amino acids long. From germline, CDR1 is NSQYPW and CDR2 LRSPGD (reference sequence).

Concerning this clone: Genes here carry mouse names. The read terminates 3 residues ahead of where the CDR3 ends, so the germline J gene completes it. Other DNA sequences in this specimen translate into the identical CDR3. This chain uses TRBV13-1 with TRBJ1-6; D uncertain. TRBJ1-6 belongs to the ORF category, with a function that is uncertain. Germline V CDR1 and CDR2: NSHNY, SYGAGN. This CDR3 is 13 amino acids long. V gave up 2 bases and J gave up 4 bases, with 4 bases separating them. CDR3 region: CASSDQYNSPLYF. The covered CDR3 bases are TGTGCCAGCAGTGACCAGTATAATTCGCCC.

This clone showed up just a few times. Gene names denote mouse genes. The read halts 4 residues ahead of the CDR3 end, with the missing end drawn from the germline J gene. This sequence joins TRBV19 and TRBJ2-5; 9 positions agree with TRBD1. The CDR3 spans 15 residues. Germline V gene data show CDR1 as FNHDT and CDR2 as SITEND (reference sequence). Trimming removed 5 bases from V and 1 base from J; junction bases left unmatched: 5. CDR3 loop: CASRRQGGDQDTQYF. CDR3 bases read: TGTGCCAGCAGAAGACAGGGGGGAGACCAAGAC. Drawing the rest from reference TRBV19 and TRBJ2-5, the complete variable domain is GGIITQTPKFLIGQEGQKLTLKCQQNFNHDTMYWYRQDSGKGLRLIYYSITENDLQKGDLSEGYDASREKKSSFSLTVTSAQKNEMAVFLCASRRQGGDQDTQYFGPGTRLLVL.

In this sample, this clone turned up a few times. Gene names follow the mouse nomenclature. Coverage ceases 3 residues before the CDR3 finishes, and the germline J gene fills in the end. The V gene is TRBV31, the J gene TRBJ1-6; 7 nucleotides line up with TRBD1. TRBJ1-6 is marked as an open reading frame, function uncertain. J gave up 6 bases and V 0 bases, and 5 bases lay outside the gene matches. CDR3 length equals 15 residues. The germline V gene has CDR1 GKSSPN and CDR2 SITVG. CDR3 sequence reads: CAWSLQGQPNSPLYF. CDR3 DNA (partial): TGTGCCTGGAGTCTACAGGGACAGCCTAATTCGCCC.

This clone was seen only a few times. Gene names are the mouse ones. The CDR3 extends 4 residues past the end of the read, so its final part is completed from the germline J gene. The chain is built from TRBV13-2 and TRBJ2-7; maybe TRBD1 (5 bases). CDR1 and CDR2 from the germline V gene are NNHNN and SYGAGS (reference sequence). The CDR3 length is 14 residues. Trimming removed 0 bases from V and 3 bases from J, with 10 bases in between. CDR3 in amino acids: CASGDVETGYEQYF. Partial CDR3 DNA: TGTGCCAGCGGTGATGTGGAAACAGGCTAT.

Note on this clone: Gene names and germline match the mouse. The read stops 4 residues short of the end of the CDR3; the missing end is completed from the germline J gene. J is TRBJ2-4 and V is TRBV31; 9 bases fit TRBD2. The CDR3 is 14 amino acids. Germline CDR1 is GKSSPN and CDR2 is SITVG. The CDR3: CAWSLKLGGNTLYF. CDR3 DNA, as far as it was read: TGTGCCTGGAGTCTCAAACTGGGGGGAAAC.

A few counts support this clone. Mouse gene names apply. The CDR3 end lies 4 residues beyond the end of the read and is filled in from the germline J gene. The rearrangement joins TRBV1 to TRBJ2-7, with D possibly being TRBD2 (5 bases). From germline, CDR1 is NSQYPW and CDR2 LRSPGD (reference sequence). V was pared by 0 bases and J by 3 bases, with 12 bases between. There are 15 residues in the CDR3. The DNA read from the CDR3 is TGCACCTGCAGTGCAGAGCCCTGGGCCGGCTAT. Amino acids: CTCSAEPWAGY. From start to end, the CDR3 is CTCSAEPWAGYEQYF. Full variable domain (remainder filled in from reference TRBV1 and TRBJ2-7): VTLLEQNPRWRLVPRGQAVNLRCILKNSQYPWMSWYQQDLQKQLQWLFTLRSPGDKEVKSLPGADYLATRVTDTELRLQVANMSQGRTLYCTCSAEPWAGYEQYFGPGTRLTVL.

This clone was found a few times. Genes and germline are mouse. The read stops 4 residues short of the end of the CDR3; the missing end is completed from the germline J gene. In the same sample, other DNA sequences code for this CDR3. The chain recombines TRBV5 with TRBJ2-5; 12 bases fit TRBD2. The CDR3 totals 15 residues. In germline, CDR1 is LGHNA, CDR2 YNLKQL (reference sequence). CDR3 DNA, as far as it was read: TGTGCCAGCAGCCCCCGACTGGGGGGGCGGGAC. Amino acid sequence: CASSPRLGGRD. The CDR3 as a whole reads CASSPRLGGRDTQYF.

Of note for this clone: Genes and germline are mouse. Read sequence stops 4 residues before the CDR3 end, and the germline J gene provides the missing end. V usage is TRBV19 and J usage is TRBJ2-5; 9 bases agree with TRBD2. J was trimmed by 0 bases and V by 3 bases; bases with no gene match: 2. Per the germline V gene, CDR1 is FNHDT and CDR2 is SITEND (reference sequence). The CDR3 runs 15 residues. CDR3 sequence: CASSTGLGNQDTQYF. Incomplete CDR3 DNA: TGTGCCAGCAGTACCGGACTGGGGAACCAAGAC.

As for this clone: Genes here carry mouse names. CDR3 amino acids: CASNRDNSYEQYF. CDR3 DNA (partial): TGTGCCAGCAACCGGGACAACTCCTAT. The rearrangement links TRBV5 to TRBJ2-7; the D gene is possibly TRBD1 (6 bases). The CDR3 goes on 4 residues after the read ends, and that part is filled in from the germline J gene. V lost 7 bases and J 0 bases, leaving 10 bases between the germline ends. CDR1 and CDR2 from the germline V gene are LGHNA and YNLKQL (reference sequence). This CDR3 has 13 amino acids.

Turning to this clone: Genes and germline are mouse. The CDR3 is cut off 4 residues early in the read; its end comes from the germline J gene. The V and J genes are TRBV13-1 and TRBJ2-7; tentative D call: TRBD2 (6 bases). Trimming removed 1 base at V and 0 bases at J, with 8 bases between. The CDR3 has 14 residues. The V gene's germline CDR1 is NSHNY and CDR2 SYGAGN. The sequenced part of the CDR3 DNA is TGTGCCAGCAGTGATTGGGGGAACTCCTAT. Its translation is CASSDWGNSY. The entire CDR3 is CASSDWGNSYEQYF.

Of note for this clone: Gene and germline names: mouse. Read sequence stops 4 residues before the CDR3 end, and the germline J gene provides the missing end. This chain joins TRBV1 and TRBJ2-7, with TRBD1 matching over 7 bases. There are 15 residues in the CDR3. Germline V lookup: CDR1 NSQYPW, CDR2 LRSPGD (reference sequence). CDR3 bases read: TGCACCTGCAGTGCAGATCCGGGACAGCCTTAT. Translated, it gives CTCSADPGQPY. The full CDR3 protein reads CTCSADPGQPYEQYF.

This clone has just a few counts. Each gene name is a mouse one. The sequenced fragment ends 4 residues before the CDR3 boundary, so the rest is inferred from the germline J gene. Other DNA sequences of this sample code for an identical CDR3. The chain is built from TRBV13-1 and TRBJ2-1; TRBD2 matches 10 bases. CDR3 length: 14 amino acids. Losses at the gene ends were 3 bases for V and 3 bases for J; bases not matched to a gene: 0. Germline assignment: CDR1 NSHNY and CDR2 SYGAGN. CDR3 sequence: CASSGDWGYAEQFF. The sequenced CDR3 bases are TGTGCCAGCAGTGGGGACTGGGGCTATGCT.

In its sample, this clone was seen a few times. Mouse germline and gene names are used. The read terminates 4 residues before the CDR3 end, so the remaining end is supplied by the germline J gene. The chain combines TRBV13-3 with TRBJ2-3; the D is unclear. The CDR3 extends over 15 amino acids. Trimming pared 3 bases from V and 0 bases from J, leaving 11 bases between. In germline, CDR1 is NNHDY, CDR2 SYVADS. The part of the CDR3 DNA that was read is TGTGCCAGCAGTGCCCTCAGGAGTAGTGCAGAA. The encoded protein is CASSALRSSAE. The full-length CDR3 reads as CASSALRSSAETLYF.

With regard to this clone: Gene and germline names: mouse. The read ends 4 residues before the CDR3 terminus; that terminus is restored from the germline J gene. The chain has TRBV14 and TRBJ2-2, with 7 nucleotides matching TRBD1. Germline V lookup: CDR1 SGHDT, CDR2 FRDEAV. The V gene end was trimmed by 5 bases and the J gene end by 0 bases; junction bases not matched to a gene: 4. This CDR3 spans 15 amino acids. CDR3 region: CASRTGASNTGQLYF. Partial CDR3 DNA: TGTGCCAGCAGAACAGGGGCATCAAACACCGGG.

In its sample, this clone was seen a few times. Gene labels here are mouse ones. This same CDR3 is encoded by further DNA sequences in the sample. The CDR3 sequence: CASSLGQQDTQYF. CDR3 bases read: TGTGCCAGCTCTCTCGGACAGCAAGAC. The rearrangement uses TRBV12-1 and TRBJ2-5; D possibly corresponds to TRBD1 (6 bases). The read is 4 residues too short to cover the CDR3 end, so that end is filled in from the germline J gene. CDR1 is SGHSN and CDR2 is HYEKVE in the germline V gene. The length of the CDR3 is 13 residues. Trimming left V 0 bases short and J 3 bases short, with 6 bases between.

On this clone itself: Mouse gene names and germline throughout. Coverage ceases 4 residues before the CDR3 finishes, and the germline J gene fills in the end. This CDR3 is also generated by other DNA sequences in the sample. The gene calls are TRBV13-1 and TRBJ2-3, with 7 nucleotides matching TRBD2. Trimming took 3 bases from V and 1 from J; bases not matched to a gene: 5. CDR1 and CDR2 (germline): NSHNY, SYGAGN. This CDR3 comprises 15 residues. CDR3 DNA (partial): TGTGCCAGCAGTGCCCCTGGGGGAGGTGCAGAA. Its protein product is CASSAPGGGAE. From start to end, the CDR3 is CASSAPGGGAETLYF.

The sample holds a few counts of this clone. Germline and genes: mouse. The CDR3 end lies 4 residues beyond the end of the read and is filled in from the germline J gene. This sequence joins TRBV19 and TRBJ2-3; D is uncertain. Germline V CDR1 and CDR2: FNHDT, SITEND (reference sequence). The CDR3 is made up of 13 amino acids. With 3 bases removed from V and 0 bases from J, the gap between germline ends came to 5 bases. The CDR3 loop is CASSTASAETLYF. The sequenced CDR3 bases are TGTGCCAGCAGTACAGCTAGTGCAGAA.

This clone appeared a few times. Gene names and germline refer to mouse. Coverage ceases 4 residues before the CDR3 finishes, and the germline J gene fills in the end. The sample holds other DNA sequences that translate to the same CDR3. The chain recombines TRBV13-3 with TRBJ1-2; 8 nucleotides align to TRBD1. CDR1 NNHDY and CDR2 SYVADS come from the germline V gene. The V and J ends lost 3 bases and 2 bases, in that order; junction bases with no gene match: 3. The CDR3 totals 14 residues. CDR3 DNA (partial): TGTGCCAGCAGTGTCCAGGGGGCGAACTCC. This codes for CASSVQGANS. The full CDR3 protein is CASSVQGANSDYTF.

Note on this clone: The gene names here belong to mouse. The CDR3 bases that were read are TGTGCCAGCTCTCCCACAGGGGTTAACTCC. Its protein product is CASSPTGVNS. The whole CDR3 protein reads CASSPTGVNSDYTF. The chain is built from TRBV12-1 and TRBJ1-2, with TRBD1 matching over 7 bases. From the germline J gene comes the end of the CDR3, since the read stops 4 residues before it. Germline assignment: CDR1 SGHSN and CDR2 HYEKVE. Unmatched junction bases numbered 4, after V lost 2 bases and J lost 2 bases. The CDR3 consists of 14 residues. The variable domain in full, completed from reference TRBV12-1 and TRBJ1-2, reads DSGVVQSPRHIIKEKGGRSVLTCIPISGHSNVVWYQQTLGKELKFLIQHYEKVERDKGFLPSRFSVQQFDDYHSEMNMSALELEDSAMYFCASSPTGVNSDYTFGSGTRLLVI.